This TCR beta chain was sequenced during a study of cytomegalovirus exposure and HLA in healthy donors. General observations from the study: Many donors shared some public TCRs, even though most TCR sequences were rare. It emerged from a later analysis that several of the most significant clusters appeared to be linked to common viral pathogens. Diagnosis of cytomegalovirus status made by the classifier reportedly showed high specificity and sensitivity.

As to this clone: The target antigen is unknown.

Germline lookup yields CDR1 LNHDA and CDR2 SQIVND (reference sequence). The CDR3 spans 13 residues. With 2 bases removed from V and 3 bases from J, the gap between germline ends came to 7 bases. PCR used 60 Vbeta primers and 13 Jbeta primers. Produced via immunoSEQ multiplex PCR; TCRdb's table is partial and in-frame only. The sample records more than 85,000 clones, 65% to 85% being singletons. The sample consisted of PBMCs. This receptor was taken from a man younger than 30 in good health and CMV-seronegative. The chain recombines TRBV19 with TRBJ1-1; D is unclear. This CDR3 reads CASSIPGDTEAFF. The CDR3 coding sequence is TGTGCCAGTAGTATACCCGGGGACACTGAAGCTTTCTTT.